The sequence of this TCR beta chain was determined in a study of T cells in Graves' hyperthyroidism and ophthalmopathy. Germline V gene data show CDR1 as SGHAT and CDR2 as FQNNGV. Germline trimming cut 5 bases from V and 2 bases from J; bases unmatched to any gene: 7. This CDR3 has 17 amino acids. This clonotype was picked up one time. Its antigen is still unknown. The study, taken as a whole, reports: Blood also carried most thyroid clonotypes expanded above 0.001.

RNA transcripts were the template for amplifying TCR beta CDR3 regions. HTBI primers drove first-round RT-PCR of the TCR CDR3. One entry per CDR3 protein, called by TCRdb with MiXCR from the multiplex PCR reads. The profile covers about 680,000 distinct CDR3 sequences, with over 35% appearing a single time and roughly 30% taken by the ten largest. The sequence was obtained from a woman in her forties with Graves' hyperthyroidism. Specimen: blood. J is TRBJ2-6 and V is TRBV11-2; TRBD1 agrees at 9 bases. CDR3 nucleotides: TGTGCCAGCAGCCGCGGGACAGGGAGTGCTGGGGCCAACGTCCTGACTTTC. Protein sequence: CASSRGTGSAGANVLTF. Full variable domain (remainder filled in from reference TRBV11-2 and TRBJ2-6): EAGVAQSPRYKIIEKRQSVAFWCNPISGHATLYWYQQILGQGPKLLIQFQNNGVVDDSQLPKDRFSAERLKGVDSTLKIQPAKLEDSAVYLCASSRGTGSAGANVLTFGAGSRLTVL.